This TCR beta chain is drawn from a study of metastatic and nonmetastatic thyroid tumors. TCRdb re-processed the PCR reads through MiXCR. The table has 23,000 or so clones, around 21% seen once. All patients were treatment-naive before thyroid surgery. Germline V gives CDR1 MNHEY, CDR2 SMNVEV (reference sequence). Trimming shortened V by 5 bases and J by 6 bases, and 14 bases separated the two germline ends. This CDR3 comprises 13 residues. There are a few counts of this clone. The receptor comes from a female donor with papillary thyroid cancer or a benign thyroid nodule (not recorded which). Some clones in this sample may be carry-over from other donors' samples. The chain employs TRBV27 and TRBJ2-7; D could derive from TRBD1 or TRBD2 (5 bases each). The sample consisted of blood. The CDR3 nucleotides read TGTGCCAGCAGTCTGGGGGAATTGGGCGAGCAGTACTTC. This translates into CASSLGELGEQYF.